Following are 27 T cell receptor beta chains from one sample sequenced in a study of CD8 T cells in ankylosing spondylitis. No antigen has been identified for these receptors. Study-wide results and limits: One TCR beta motif, made up of roughly eight highly homologous variants, appeared characteristic of ankylosing spondylitis blood.

Using its own MiXCR run on the 5' RACE reads, TCRdb lists one record per CDR3 protein. The sample shows roughly 350,000 distinct CDR3 sequences, less than 10% of them seen only once. Sequencing was done on a sample of blood, either unsorted or a sorted T cell fraction (not recorded which). All receptors come from a male donor with ankylosing spondylitis.

The rearrangement joins TRBV20-1 to TRBJ2-1; 9 bases are shared with TRBD2. CDR3 length equals 17 residues. Germline assignment: CDR1 DFQATT and CDR2 SNEGSKA (reference sequence). With 1 base clipped from V and 8 bases from J, the junction kept 15 bases outside the gene matches. CDR3 DNA: TGCAGTGCTAGAGCCCCGCGCGGAGGACTAGCGTTCGATGAGCAGTTCTTC. This translates into CSARAPRGGLAFDEQFF.

V and J are TRBV10-3 and TRBJ2-1; weak D call: TRBD2 (6 bases). This CDR3 region has 19 residues. The V end lost 4 bases, the J end lost 2 bases, and 24 bases lay between the germline ends. Germline CDR1 is ENHRY and CDR2 is SYGVKD. The CDR3 DNA reads as TGTGCCATCAGTGTGCGTCAGCCGGGAGCCACAAACACCTACAATGAGCAGTTCTTC. This translates into CAISVRQPGATNTYNEQFF.

Many counts were recorded for this clonotype. This chain's CDR3 is CASSQGQGLGTAQYF. The DNA of the CDR3 is TGTGCCAGCAGCCAAGGCCAGGGACTCGGTACGGCCCAGTACTTC. The rearrangement uses TRBV4-2 and TRBJ2-5, with a tentative D call TRBD2 (6 bases). Germline loops: CDR1 LGHNA, CDR2 YNFKEQ. V lost 1 base to trimming and J lost 9 bases, with 18 bases between them. CDR3 size: 15 residues.

This clonotype came up a few times. The chain links TRBV29-1 to TRBJ2-3, with a tentative D call TRBD2 (7 bases). This CDR3 is built from 14 residues. Germline V lookup: CDR1 SQVTM, CDR2 ANQGSEA. V was clipped by 7 bases and J by 0 bases, with 14 bases between them. Written as DNA, the CDR3 is TGCAGCGCCCAGGGGAGGGGGAGCACAGATACGCAGTATTTT. This codes for CSAQGRGSTDTQYF.

The chain couples TRBV5-1 to TRBJ2-5; D unclear. V was shortened by 0 bases and J by 5 bases, with 20 bases between the two germline ends. The germline CDR1 and CDR2 sequences are SGHRS and YFSETQ. This CDR3 spans 17 amino acids. CDR3 amino acids: CASSLVPVALGFETQYF. CDR3 DNA sequence: TGCGCCAGCAGCTTGGTTCCCGTTGCGTTGGGTTTCGAGACCCAGTACTTC.

This clonotype was seen at least ten times. This chain joins TRBV5-1 and TRBJ2-4, with 9 nucleotides matching TRBD1. V lost 5 bases, J lost 8 bases, and 8 bases stayed unmatched. The CDR3 runs to 14 residues. CDR1 and CDR2 (germline): SGHRS, YFSETQ. The CDR3 loop reads CASRSRTGAHIQYF. CDR3 DNA sequence: TGCGCCAGCAGATCAAGGACAGGGGCCCACATTCAGTACTTC.

This clonotype was seen a handful of times. This sequence joins TRBV14 and TRBJ1-3; D unresolved. Trimming cost V 1 base and J 0 bases, with 10 bases left between them. There are 16 residues in the CDR3. Germline loops: CDR1 SGHDN, CDR2 FVKESK. DNA for the CDR3: TGTGCCAGCAGCCAAGTTATCGGCGTCTCTGGAAACACCATATATTTT. Translated, it gives CASSQVIGVSGNTIYF.

This clonotype was recorded at least ten times. The V gene is TRBV4-1, the J gene TRBJ2-3; perhaps TRBD2 as D (5 bases). Trimming took off 6 bases at V and 4 bases at J, with 20 bases between the two ends. This CDR3 spans 16 amino acids. Germline V gene data show CDR1 as MGHRA and CDR2 as YSYEKL. Written as DNA, the CDR3 is TGCGCCAGCAGAATGCATAGGCTAGCCCAGGCAGATACGCAGTATTTT. Translation: CASRMHRLAQADTQYF.

The J gene is TRBJ1-5, the V gene TRBV7-2; unclear D gene. Deletions cut 5 bases from V and 7 bases from J, with 15 bases between. CDR3 length: 14 residues. The V gene's germline CDR1 is SGHTA and CDR2 FQGNSA. The CDR3 bases are TGTGCCAGCAGCCAGGACGGCCAGGTCCAGCCCCAGCATTTT. Protein sequence: CASSQDGQVQPQHF.

This clonotype has only a few counts. The V and J genes are TRBV4-3 and TRBJ2-1; TRBD1 is a possible D gene (6 bases). The CDR3 has 16 residues. The V gene's germline CDR1 is LGHNA and CDR2 YSLEER. Trimming left V 0 bases short and J 2 bases short, with 11 bases between. The CDR3 nucleotides are TGCGCCAGCAGCCAAGAGTGGGGGCGGCCCTACAATGAGCAGTTCTTC. Protein: CASSQEWGRPYNEQFF.

This chain uses TRBV5-1 with TRBJ2-7; 10 bases are shared with TRBD2. The CDR3 has 15 amino acids. The germline CDR1 and CDR2 sequences are SGHRS and YFSETQ. V was pared by 3 bases and J by 3 bases, with 6 bases of the junction left unmatched. The CDR3, as DNA: TGCGCCAGCAGCTCCTCGGGACTAGCGTTCTACGAGCAGTACTTC. Protein sequence: CASSSSGLAFYEQYF.

A few counts support this clonotype. The V call is TRBV5-1, the J call TRBJ2-1; 10 bases line up with TRBD2. Trimming cost V 3 bases and J 5 bases; bases outside gene matches: 2. CDR3 length: 14 amino acids. Germline assignment: CDR1 SGHRS and CDR2 YFSETQ. The CDR3 DNA reads as TGCGCCAGCAGCTGGGGGACTAGCGACAATGAGCAGTTCTTC. Protein product: CASSWGTSDNEQFF.

The chain recombines TRBV20-1 with TRBJ2-7, with 7 positions matching TRBD1. V was pared by 0 bases and J by 0 bases, with 5 bases of the junction left unmatched. This CDR3 contains 15 residues. Germline V gene lookup returns CDR1 DFQATT and CDR2 SNEGSKA (reference sequence). CDR3 protein: CSARDGDSTSYEQYF. The CDR3 DNA is TGCAGTGCTAGAGATGGGGACAGTACCTCCTACGAGCAGTACTTC.

The chain joins TRBV6-6 to TRBJ2-2; D is unresolved. Germline values: CDR1 MNHNY, CDR2 SVGAGI (reference sequence). Between the trimmed V and J ends, which lost 6 bases and 3 bases, there was a span of 5 bases. The length of the CDR3 is 12 residues. The CDR3 loop is CASSSHTGELFF. As DNA, the CDR3 is TGTGCCAGCAGCTCACACACCGGGGAGCTGTTTTTT.

There are a few counts of this clonotype. The chain combines TRBV12-3 or TRBV12-4 with TRBJ2-3, with 14 bases lining up with TRBD2. V lost 7 bases, J lost 10 bases, and 16 bases stayed unmatched. The CDR3 loop spans 17 amino acids. Here the CDR3 reads CASTPKPRLAGGPAQYF. DNA for the CDR3: TGTGCCAGCACCCCGAAGCCCCGACTAGCGGGAGGGCCGGCGCAGTATTTT.

The J gene is TRBJ1-5, the V gene TRBV7-8, with 7 bases identical to TRBD1. Germline CDR1 and CDR2: SGHVS and FQNEAQ. With V trimmed by 5 bases and J by 0 bases, 4 bases remained unmatched. This CDR3 has 15 residues. CDR3 loop: CASSRDRTSNQPQHF. As DNA, the CDR3 is TGTGCCAGCAGCAGGGACAGAACTAGCAATCAGCCCCAGCATTTT. Together with reference TRBV7-8 and TRBJ1-5, the CDR3 gives the full variable domain: GAGVSQSPRYKVAKRGQDVALRCDPISGHVSLFWYQQALGQGPEFLTYFQNEAQLDKSGLPSDRFFAERPEGSVSTLKIQRTQQEDSAVYLCASSRDRTSNQPQHFGDGTRLSIL.

This clonotype came up many times. Written as DNA, the CDR3 is TGTGCCAGCAGCCCTAGGAGGGGGCCCTCGGGAGAGACCCAGTACTTC. The encoded protein is CASSPRRGPSGETQYF. V usage is TRBV12-3 or TRBV12-4 and J usage is TRBJ2-5; weak D call: TRBD1 (7 bases). Trimming shortened V by 6 bases and J by 4 bases, and 21 bases separated the two germline ends. The CDR3 covers 16 residues.

J is TRBJ2-5 and V is TRBV6-1; 15 bases line up with TRBD2. CDR3 length: 16 residues. V was pared by 7 bases and J by 2 bases, with 5 bases of the junction left unmatched. Looked up from germline, CDR1 is MNHNS and CDR2 is SASEGT. The CDR3 loop reads CASTLGLAGGQETQYF. As DNA, the CDR3 is TGTGCCAGCACCCTAGGACTAGCGGGAGGGCAAGAGACCCAGTACTTC.

This clonotype was picked up a small number of times. J is TRBJ2-2 and V is TRBV5-5; 9 positions agree with TRBD1. CDR1 SGHKS and CDR2 YYEKEE come from the germline V gene (reference sequence). The CDR3 extends over 16 amino acids. V dropped 0 bases and J dropped 6; count of bases not matched to a gene: 6. CDR3 sequence: CASSLGGQGEAGELFF. CDR3 sequence (DNA): TGTGCCAGCAGCTTGGGGGGACAGGGAGAAGCCGGGGAGCTGTTTTTT.

There are a few counts of this clonotype. The V and J genes are TRBV12-5 and TRBJ2-7; D gene unclear. Germline-derived CDR1 and CDR2 are LGHNT and FRNRAP. This CDR3 spans 14 amino acids. V gave up 3 bases and J gave up 4 bases, with 13 bases separating them. The CDR3 sequence is CASGFPRAPYEQYF. CDR3 DNA sequence: TGTGCTAGTGGTTTCCCCCGGGCACCTTACGAGCAGTACTTC.

Only a few counts were recorded for this clonotype. The V and J genes are TRBV7-2 and TRBJ2-2; TRBD1 agrees at 8 bases. Trimming took 2 bases from V and 6 from J; bases not matched to a gene: 2. Germline V CDR1 and CDR2: SGHTA, FQGNSA. This CDR3 has 14 residues. This CDR3 is CASSLLTGAGELFF. The CDR3 DNA follows: TGTGCCAGCAGCTTACTGACAGGGGCCGGGGAGCTGTTTTTT.

This chain joins TRBV20-1 and TRBJ2-5; D may match TRBD1 or TRBD2 (6 bases each). V was trimmed by 3 bases and J by 3 bases, leaving 14 bases between them. The CDR3 totals 14 residues. Per germline, CDR1 DFQATT and CDR2 SNEGSKA (reference sequence). DNA for the CDR3: TGCAGTGCTAGCTATCCGGGGGCGGAAGAGACCCAGTACTTC. This gives the protein CSASYPGAEETQYF.

CDR3 sequence (DNA): TGCAGCGTTGGGGGTAGGACCGCACGCTCCTACAATGAGCAGTTCTTC. Translating gives CSVGGRTARSYNEQFF. The chain couples TRBV29-1 to TRBJ2-1; unclear D gene. The CDR3 consists of 16 residues. V was clipped by 4 bases and J by 0 bases, with 16 bases between them. CDR1 is SQVTM and CDR2 is ANQGSEA in the germline V gene.

This clonotype showed up many times. The CDR3, as DNA: TGTGCCAGCAGTTACGAAGGGCGAGGGACCGGGGAGCTGTTTTTT. Its translation: CASSYEGRGTGELFF. The gene calls are TRBV6-2 or TRBV6-3 and TRBJ2-2, with D possibly TRBD2 on 5 matching bases. Germline V CDR1 and CDR2: MNHEY, SVGEGT. V shed 2 bases and J shed 5 bases, with 12 bases lying between them. This CDR3 spans 15 amino acids.

This clonotype has only a few counts. The chain couples TRBV5-6 to TRBJ1-1, with no clear D. Germline V gene sequence: CDR1 SGHDT, CDR2 YYEEEE. The length of the CDR3 is 14 residues. V shed 6 bases and J shed 1 base, with 13 bases lying between them. CDR3 residues: CASNQFDWNTEAFF. DNA for the CDR3: TGTGCCAGCAACCAATTTGACTGGAACACTGAAGCTTTCTTT. Looking up the rest from reference TRBV5-6 and TRBJ1-1 gives the full variable domain: DAGVTQSPTHLIKTRGQQVTLRCSPKSGHDTVSWYQQALGQGPQFIFQYYEEEERQRGNFPDRFSGHQFPNYSSELNVNALLLGDSALYLCASNQFDWNTEAFFGQGTRLTVV.

This clonotype was counted a few times. The V and J genes are TRBV6-5 and TRBJ2-1; D unclear. The germline V and J ends were trimmed by 0 bases and 3 bases, with 12 bases remaining between them. Germline V gives CDR1 MNHEY, CDR2 SVGAGI. The CDR3 covers 16 residues. In DNA, the CDR3 is TGTGCCAGCAGTTACTCTGGGCACACCAACTACAATGAGCAGTTCTTC. It codes for CASSYSGHTNYNEQFF.

The rearrangement uses TRBV7-2 and TRBJ1-5; weak D call: TRBD1 (5 bases). The CDR3 is 14 residues long. CDR1 is SGHTA and CDR2 is FQGNSA in the germline V gene. The germline V and J ends were trimmed by 1 base and 3 bases, with 7 bases remaining between them. CDR3 in DNA: TGTGCCAGCAGCTTAGGAGGGGCCAATCAGCCCCAGCATTTT. Translating gives CASSLGGANQPQHF.